Below, 13 T cell receptor beta chains from the same sample are listed, as sequenced in a study of shared clonotypes between healthy human individuals (TCRdb year 2020). The library was produced with the immunoSEQ multiplex PCR assay. TCRdb took over this immuneACCESS table, retaining in-frame rearrangements with V and J assigned. Such tables are incomplete; in checked studies, under half of the missing clones stem from an unresolved V gene, and the remainder is unexplained. This sample comprises approximately 180,000 clones, approximately 95% of them detected only once. The top ten clonotypes cover around 0.067% of the sample. Specimen: naive CD4+ T cells sorted from blood. The cell subset or site label corresponds to: CD45RA+ positively selected. Receptor source: a woman in her thirties in good health.

This chain uses TRBV19 with TRBJ1-2; 8 bases align to TRBD1. J gave up 5 bases and V 4 bases, and 9 bases lay outside the gene matches. The CDR3 spans 15 residues. Germline V gene sequence: CDR1 LNHDA, CDR2 SQIVND (reference sequence). As DNA, the CDR3 is TGTGCCAGTAGTAGCGGGACAGGTTCCCTATATGGCTACACCTTC. The encoded protein is CASSSGTGSLYGYTF.

This clone was seen once. The chain employs TRBV5-6 and TRBJ1-1; D unresolved. The CDR3 sequence is 16 residues long. From germline, CDR1 is SGHDT and CDR2 YYEEEE. V dropped 4 bases and J dropped 0 bases, with 16 bases sitting between them. The CDR3 is CASSPPPDPLNTEAFF. The CDR3 DNA sequence: TGTGCCAGCAGCCCTCCACCAGACCCCCTGAACACTGAAGCTTTCTTT.

With respect to this clone: One end of the junction fails to match germline, which may point to a read error. This sequence joins TRBV11-2 and TRBJ2-7; 11 nucleotides align to TRBD2. Germline CDR1 is SGHAT and CDR2 is FQNNGV. The CDR3 extends over 14 amino acids. The CDR3 nucleotides read TGCGCCAGCAGCGTGACTAGCGGGGCCTACGAGCAGTACTTC. Its protein product is CASSVTSGAYEQYF. Using reference TRBV11-2 and TRBJ2-7 for the parts outside the CDR3, the full variable domain is EAGVAQSPRYKIIEKRQSVAFWCNPISGHATLYWYQQILGQGPKLLIQFQNNGVVDDSQLPKDRFSAERLKGVDSTLKIQPAKLEDSAVYLCASSVTSGAYEQYFGPGTRLTVT.

The V call is TRBV7-8, the J call TRBJ2-7, with a weak D call TRBD2 (6 bases). The CDR3 totals 15 residues. CDR1 is SGHVS and CDR2 is FQNEAQ in the germline V gene. V dropped 1 base and J dropped 2 bases, with 12 bases sitting between them. CDR3 nucleotide sequence: TGTGCCAGCAGCTTAGGAGCGGGCGGGGCCTACGAGCAGTACTTC. It codes for CASSLGAGGAYEQYF.

This clone has just one count. This chain joins TRBV6-5 and TRBJ1-1, with TRBD1 matching over 7 bases. CDR3 length: 14 residues. Germline CDR1 MNHEY, CDR2 SVGAGI. The trim removed 2 bases at V and 4 bases at J, leaving 4 bases unmatched. The CDR3 nucleotides read TGTGCCAGCAGTTACGAGGGGGCCATCACTGAAGCTTTCTTT. Translation gives CASSYEGAITEAFF.

The rearrangement links TRBV28 to TRBJ2-7; TRBD2 is a possible D gene (6 bases). Between the trimmed V and J ends, which lost 5 bases and 8 bases, there was a span of 19 bases. Germline CDR1 and CDR2: MDHEN and SYDVKM. CDR3 size: 14 residues. CDR3 DNA sequence: TGTGCCAGCAGTACCAATAGCGGCTTGGTAAAGCAGTACTTC. Translating gives CASSTNSGLVKQYF.

This clone was picked up a small number of times. The chain links TRBV20-1 to TRBJ1-5; no firm D call. The ends were cut back, 3 bases at V and 3 bases at J, with 0 bases in the middle. CDR3 length: 10 residues. Germline V gene data show CDR1 as DFQATT and CDR2 as SNEGSKA (reference sequence). The CDR3 nucleotides are TGCAGTGCTAGCAATCAGCCCCAGCATTTT. This codes for CSASNQPQHF.

The V and J genes are TRBV5-1 and TRBJ2-5; a weak D match, TRBD1 (6 bases). The end of the DNA is better explained by TRBJ2-7, so the J call may be wrong. The CDR3 is made up of 13 amino acids. The germline V gene has CDR1 SGHRS and CDR2 YFSETQ. CDR3 DNA sequence: TGCGCCAGCAGCTTCCAAGGGGGAAGCGAGCAGTACTTC. Translating gives CASSFQGGSEQYF.

The chain uses TRBV5-8 and TRBJ2-7; the D gene is possibly TRBD2 (6 bases). The CDR3 runs to 14 residues. Germline CDR1 and CDR2: SGHTS and YDEGEE. V was cut by 0 bases and J by 4 bases, with 11 bases left in between. Here the CDR3 DNA reads TGTGCCAGCAGCTTGGCGGGAGAATCGTACGAGCAGTACTTC. Translation: CASSLAGESYEQYF.

This clone was counted once. This chain joins TRBV6-1 and TRBJ2-1, with D uncertain. Germline loops: CDR1 MNHNS, CDR2 SASEGT. CDR3 length: 11 residues. V was shortened by 3 bases and J by 8 bases, with 5 bases between the two germline ends. Written as DNA, the CDR3 is TGTGCCAGCAGTGATGGACATGAGCAGTTCTTC. It translates to CASSDGHEQFF.

This clone was observed once. The chain carries TRBV30 and TRBJ1-4; unclear D gene. The CDR3 covers 16 residues. V lost 2 bases and J lost 9, with 22 bases in between. Germline CDR1 reads GTSNPN; CDR2 reads SVGIG (reference sequence). DNA for the CDR3: TGTGCCTGGAGTTGGGTGGGCAGTGCTTCTAGGAAAAAACTGTTTTTT. Its translation is CAWSWVGSASRKKLFF.

This rearrangement joins TRBV10-3 to TRBJ2-5, with D uncertain. With 4 bases removed from V and 11 bases from J, the gap between germline ends came to 17 bases. The CDR3 has 13 amino acids. Germline CDR1 reads ENHRY; CDR2 reads SYGVKD. CDR3 sequence reads: CAISGGSLGEQYF. The CDR3 coding sequence is TGTGCCATCAGTGGTGGCAGCCTTGGAGAGCAGTACTTC.

CDR3 in DNA: TGTGCCAGCAGCTTAAAGGAATCCTACGAGCAGTACTTC. It yields the protein CASSLKESYEQYF. The chain has TRBV5-4 and TRBJ2-7; unclear D gene. V lost 2 bases to trimming and J lost 1 base, with 7 bases between them. This CDR3 has 13 residues. Germline lookup yields CDR1 SGHNT and CDR2 YYREEE (reference sequence).